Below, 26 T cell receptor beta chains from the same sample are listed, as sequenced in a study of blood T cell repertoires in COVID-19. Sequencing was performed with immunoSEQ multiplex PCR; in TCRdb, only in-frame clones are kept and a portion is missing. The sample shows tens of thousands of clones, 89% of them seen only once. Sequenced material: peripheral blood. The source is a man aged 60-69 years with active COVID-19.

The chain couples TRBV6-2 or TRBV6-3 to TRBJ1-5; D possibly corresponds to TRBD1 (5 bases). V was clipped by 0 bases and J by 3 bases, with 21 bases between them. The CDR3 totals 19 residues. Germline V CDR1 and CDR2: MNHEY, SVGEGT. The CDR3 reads CASSYSRLTAYSVNQPQHF. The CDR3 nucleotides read TGTGCCAGCAGTTACTCGAGGTTGACAGCATATAGTGTCAATCAGCCCCAGCATTTT.

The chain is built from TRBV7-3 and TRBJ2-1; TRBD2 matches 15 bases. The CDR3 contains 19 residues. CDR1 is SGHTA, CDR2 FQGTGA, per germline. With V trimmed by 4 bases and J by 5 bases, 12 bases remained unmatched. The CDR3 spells CASSSTGGTSGRKHNEQFF. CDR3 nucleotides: TGTGCCAGCAGCTCGACAGGAGGGACTAGCGGGAGGAAACACAATGAGCAGTTCTTC.

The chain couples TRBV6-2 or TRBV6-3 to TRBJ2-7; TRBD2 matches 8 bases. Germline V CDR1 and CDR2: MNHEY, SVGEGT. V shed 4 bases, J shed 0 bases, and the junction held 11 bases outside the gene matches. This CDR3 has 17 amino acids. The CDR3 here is CASSSKRIAGSSYEQYF. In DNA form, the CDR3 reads TGTGCCAGCAGTTCTAAACGAATAGCGGGGTCCTCCTACGAGCAGTACTTC.

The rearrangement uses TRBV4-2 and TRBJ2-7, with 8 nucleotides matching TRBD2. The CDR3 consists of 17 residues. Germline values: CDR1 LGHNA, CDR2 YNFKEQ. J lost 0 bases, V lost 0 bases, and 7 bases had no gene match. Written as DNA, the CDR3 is TGTGCCAGCAGCCAAGATATCGGTAGCGGGGCCTCCTACGAGCAGTACTTC. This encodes CASSQDIGSGASYEQYF.

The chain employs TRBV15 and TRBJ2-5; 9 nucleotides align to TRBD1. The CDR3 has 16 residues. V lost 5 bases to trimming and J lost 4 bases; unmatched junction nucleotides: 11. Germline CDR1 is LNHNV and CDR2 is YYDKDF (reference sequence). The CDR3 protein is CATSDYGTGRGETQYF. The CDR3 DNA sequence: TGTGCCACCAGCGACTACGGGACAGGGAGAGGAGAGACCCAGTACTTC.

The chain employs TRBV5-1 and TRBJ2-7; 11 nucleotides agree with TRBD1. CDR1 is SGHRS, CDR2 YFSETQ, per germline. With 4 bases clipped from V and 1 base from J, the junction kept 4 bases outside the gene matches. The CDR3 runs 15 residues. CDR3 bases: TGCGCCAGCAGCGGCGGGACAGGGGGATCCTACGAGCAGTACTTC. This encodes CASSGGTGGSYEQYF.

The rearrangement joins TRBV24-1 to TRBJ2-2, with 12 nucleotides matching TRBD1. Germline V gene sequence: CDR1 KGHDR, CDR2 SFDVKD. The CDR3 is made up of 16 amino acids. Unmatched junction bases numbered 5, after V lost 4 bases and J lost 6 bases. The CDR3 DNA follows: TGTGCCACCAGTGACGCGGGACAGGGGGCGCCCGGGGAGCTGTTTTTT. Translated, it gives CATSDAGQGAPGELFF.

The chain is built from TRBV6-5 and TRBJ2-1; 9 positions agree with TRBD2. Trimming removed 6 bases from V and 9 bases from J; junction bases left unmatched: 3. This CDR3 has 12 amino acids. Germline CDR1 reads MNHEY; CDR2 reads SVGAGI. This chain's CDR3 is CASRLAGGEQFF. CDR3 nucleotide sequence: TGTGCCAGCAGACTAGCGGGCGGTGAGCAGTTCTTC.

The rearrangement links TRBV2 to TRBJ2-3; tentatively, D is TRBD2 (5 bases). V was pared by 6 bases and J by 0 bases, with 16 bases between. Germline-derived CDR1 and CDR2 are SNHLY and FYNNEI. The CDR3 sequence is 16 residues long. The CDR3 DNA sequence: TGTGCCAGCAGCCGTACTAGGATATCTAGCACAGATACGCAGTATTTT. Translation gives CASSRTRISSTDTQYF.

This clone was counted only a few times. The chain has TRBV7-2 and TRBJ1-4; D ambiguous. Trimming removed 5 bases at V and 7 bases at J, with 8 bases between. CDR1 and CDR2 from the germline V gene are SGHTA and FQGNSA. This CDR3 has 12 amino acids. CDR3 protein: CASSDPGEKLFF. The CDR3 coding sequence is TGTGCCAGCAGCGATCCAGGTGAAAAACTGTTTTTT.

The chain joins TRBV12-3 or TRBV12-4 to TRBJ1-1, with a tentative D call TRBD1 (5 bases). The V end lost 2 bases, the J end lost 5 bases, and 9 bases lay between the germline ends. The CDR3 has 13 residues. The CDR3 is CASSLRGETEAFF. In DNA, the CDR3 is TGTGCCAGCAGTTTACGGGGGGAGACTGAAGCTTTCTTT.

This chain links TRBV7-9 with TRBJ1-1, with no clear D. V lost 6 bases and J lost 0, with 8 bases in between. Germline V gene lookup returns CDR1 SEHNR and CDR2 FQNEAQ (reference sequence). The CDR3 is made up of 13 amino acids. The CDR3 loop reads CASSKALNTEAFF. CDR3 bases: TGTGCCAGCAGTAAAGCTCTGAACACTGAAGCTTTCTTT. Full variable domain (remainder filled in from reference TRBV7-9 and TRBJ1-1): DTGVSQNPRHKITKRGQNVTFRCDPISEHNRLYWYRQTLGQGPEFLTYFQNEAQLEKSRLLSDRFSAERPKGSFSTLEIQRTEQGDSAMYLCASSKALNTEAFFGQGTRLTVV.

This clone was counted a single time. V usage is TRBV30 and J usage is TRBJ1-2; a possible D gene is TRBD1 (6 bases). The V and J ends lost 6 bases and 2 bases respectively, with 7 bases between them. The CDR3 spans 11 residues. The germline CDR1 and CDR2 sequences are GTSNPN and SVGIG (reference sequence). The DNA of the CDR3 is TGTGCCTGCGGACAGAACTATGGCTACACCTTC. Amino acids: CACGQNYGYTF.

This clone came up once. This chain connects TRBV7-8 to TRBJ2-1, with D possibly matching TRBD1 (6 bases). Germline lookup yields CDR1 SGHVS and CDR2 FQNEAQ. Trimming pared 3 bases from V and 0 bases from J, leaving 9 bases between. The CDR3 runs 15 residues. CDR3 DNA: TGTGCCAGCAGCTTGGGGACACCCTCCTACAATGAGCAGTTCTTC. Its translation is CASSLGTPSYNEQFF. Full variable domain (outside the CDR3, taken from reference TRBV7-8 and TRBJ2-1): GAGVSQSPRYKVAKRGQDVALRCDPISGHVSLFWYQQALGQGPEFLTYFQNEAQLDKSGLPSDRFFAERPEGSVSTLKIQRTQQEDSAVYLCASSLGTPSYNEQFFGPGTRLTVL.

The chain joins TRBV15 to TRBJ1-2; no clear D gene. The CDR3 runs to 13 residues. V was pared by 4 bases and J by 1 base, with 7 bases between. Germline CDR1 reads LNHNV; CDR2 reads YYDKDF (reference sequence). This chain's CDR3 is CATSIHYNYGYTF. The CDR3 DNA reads TGTGCCACCAGCATACACTATAACTATGGCTACACCTTC.

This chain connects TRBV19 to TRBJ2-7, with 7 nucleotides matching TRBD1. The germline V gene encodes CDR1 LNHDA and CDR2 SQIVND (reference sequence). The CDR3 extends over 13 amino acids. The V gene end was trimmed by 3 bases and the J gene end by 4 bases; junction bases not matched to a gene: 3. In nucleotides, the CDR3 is TGTGCCAGTAGTATCAAACAGGGGTACGAGCAGTACTTC. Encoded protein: CASSIKQGYEQYF.

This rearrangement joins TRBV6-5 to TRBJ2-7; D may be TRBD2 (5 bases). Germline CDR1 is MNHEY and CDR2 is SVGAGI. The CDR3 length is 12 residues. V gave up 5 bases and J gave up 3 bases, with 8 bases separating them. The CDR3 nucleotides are TGTGCCAGCAGTAGCGGATTCTACGAGCAGTACTTC. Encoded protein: CASSSGFYEQYF.

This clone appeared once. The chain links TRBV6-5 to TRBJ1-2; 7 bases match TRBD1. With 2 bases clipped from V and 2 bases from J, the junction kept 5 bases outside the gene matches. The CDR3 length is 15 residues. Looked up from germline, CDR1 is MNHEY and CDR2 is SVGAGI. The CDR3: CASSYRGQGNYGYTF. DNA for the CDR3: TGTGCCAGCAGTTACAGGGGGCAGGGGAACTATGGCTACACCTTC.

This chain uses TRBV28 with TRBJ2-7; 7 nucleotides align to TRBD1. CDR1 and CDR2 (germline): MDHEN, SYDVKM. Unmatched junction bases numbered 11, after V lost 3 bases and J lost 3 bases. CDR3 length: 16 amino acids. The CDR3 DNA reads TGTGCCAGCAGTTTTTACGGACAGGCTGTTAACTACGAGCAGTACTTC. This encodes CASSFYGQAVNYEQYF.

The CDR3 loop is CASSVAGTAYEQYF. CDR3 nucleotide sequence: TGTGCCAGCAGCGTAGCGGGGACAGCCTACGAGCAGTACTTC. V gene TRBV9 combines with J gene TRBJ2-7; 7 nucleotides match TRBD1. This CDR3 comprises 14 residues. V shed 0 bases, J shed 2 bases, and the junction held 2 bases outside the gene matches. Germline V lookup: CDR1 SGDLS, CDR2 YYNGEE.

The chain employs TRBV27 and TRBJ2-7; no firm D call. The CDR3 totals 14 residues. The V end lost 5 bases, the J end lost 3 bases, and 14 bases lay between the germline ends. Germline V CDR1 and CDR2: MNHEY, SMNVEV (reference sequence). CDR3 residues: CASSPTIGYYEQYF. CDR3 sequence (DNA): TGTGCCAGCAGTCCGACCATCGGGTACTACGAGCAGTACTTC.

The CDR3 DNA reads TGCAGTGCTGGGGGGGGAAATGAGCAGTTCTTC. Its translation is CSAGGGNEQFF. V usage is TRBV20-1 and J usage is TRBJ2-1; 7 bases align to TRBD2. V lost 5 bases and J lost 7; bases outside the gene matches: 2. There are 11 residues in the CDR3. Germline V gives CDR1 DFQATT, CDR2 SNEGSKA (reference sequence).

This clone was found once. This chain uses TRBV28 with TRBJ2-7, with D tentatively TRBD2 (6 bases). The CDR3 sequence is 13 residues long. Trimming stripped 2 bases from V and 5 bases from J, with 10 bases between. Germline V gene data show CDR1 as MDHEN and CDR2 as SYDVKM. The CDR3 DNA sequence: TGTGCCAGCAGTTTAACTAGCACGGACGAGCAGTACTTC. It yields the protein CASSLTSTDEQYF.

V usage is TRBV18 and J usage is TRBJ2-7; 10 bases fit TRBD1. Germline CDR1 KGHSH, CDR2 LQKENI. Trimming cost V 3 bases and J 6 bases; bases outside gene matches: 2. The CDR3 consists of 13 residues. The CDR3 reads CASSPDRGVEQYF. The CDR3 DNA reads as TGTGCCAGCTCACCGGACAGGGGGGTCGAGCAGTACTTC.

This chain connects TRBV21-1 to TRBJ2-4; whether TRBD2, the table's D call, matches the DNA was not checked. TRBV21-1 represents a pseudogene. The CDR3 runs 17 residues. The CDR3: CASTGLALQGAKNIQYF. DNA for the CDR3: TGTGCCAGCACGGGACTAGCACTTCAAGGGGCCAAAAACATTCAGTACTTC.

CDR3 coding DNA: TGTGCCAGCAGCTCAGGGGCAGGGACTGAAGCTTTCTTT. Protein: CASSSGAGTEAFF. The J gene is TRBJ1-1, the V gene TRBV11-1, with a possible D match to TRBD1 (6 bases). Trimming took off 4 bases at V and 5 bases at J, with 11 bases between the two ends. The V gene's germline CDR1 is SGHAT and CDR2 FQDESV (reference sequence). The CDR3 has 13 residues.